Sequencing of this T cell receptor (beta chain) was carried out in a study of CD8 T cells in Susac syndrome. When the RNA was reverse transcribed, random hexamers were used with an input of roughly 0.5 to 1 ug. TCRdb re-called the immunoSEQ multiplex PCR reads with MiXCR, one entry per CDR3 protein. The sample contains approximately 210,000 distinct CDR3 sequences, 94% of which appear only once. Germline V CDR1 and CDR2: SGHRS, YFSETQ. Trimming pared 2 bases from V and 3 bases from J, leaving 12 bases between. The CDR3 extends over 14 amino acids. Sequencing input: CD4+ T cells from PBMCs. The chain employs TRBV5-1 and TRBJ2-7, with TRBD1 as a possible D gene (6 bases). The receptor was derived from a human donor with Susac syndrome. For the CDR3, the DNA is TGCGCCAGCAGCTTAGGGACAAGACTCTACGAGCAGTACTTC. Translation gives CASSLGTRLYEQYF.